The present T cell receptor beta chain was sequenced within a study of blood T cell repertoires in COVID-19. Study-level background: Donors in the United States, Italy and Spain gave samples during acute or convalescent COVID-19.

In the study's own analysis: Reference gene primers were amplified, and this amplification served to estimate nucleated cell counts. The repertoire was sequenced with immunoSEQ multiplex PCR; TCRdb's copy has only in-frame clones and lacks some. The V and J calls and clone size were taken over from that table, and D and trimming were inferred from the DNA. The table shows roughly 140,000 clones, with about 82% occurring only once. The CDR3 has 16 amino acids. Deletions cut 4 bases from V and 0 bases from J, with 13 bases between. Germline V gives CDR1 SGHRS, CDR2 YFSETQ. This sequence was found in a woman in her thirties or forties with active or convalescent COVID-19. This chain connects TRBV5-1 to TRBJ2-2; D uncertain. The sequencing sample was made of peripheral blood. In DNA form, the CDR3 reads TGCGCCAGCAGCCCCCCGTGGCAGGCGAACACCGGGGAGCTGTTTTTT. Translation gives CASSPPWQANTGELFF.